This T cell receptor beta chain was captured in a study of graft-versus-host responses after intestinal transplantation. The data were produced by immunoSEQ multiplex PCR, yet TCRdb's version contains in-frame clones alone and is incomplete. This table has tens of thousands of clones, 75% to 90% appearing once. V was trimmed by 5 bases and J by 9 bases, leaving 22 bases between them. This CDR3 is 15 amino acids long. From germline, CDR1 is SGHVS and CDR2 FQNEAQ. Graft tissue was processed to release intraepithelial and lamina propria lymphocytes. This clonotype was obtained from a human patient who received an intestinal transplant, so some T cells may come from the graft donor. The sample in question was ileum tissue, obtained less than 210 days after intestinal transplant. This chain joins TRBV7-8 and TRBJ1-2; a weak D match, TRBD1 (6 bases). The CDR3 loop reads CASSPDRFYLLSYTF. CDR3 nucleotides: TGTGCCAGCAGCCCCGACAGGTTTTACCTCCTAAGCTACACCTTC.